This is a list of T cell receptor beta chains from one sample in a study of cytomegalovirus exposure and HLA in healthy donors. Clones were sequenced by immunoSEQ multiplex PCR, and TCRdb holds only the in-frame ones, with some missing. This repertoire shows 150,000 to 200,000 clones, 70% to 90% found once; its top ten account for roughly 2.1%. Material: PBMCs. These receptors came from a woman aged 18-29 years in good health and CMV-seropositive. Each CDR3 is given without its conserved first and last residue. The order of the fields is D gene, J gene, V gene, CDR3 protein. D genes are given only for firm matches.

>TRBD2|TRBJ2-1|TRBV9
ASSLEGRASGRNEQF
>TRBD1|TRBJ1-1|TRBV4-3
ASANLQGVEAF
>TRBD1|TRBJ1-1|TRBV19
ASSMLDRGVNTEAF
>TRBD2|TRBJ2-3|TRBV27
ASSPQLGLAGVDTQY
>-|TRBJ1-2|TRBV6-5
ASSYGRDYGYT
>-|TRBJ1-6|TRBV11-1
ASSQQSNSPLH
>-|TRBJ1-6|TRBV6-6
ASSRTDNSPLH
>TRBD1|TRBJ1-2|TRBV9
ASSGQAGTGDGYT
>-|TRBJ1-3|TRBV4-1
ASSLQAGGPGNTIY
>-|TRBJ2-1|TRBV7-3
ASSLTGGILGYEQF
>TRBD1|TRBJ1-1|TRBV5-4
ASTPGTGGMRGTEAF
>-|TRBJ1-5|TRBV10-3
AISASPNQPQH
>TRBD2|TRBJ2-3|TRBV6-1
ASSEGGTSGADTQY
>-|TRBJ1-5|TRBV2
ASREGGRNNQPQH
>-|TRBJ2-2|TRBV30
ACEPGISTGELF
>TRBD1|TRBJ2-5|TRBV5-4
ASSEGQQETQY
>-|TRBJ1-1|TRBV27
ASNPQTGPNTEAF
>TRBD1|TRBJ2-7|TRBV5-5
ASSLSLAGGNYEQY
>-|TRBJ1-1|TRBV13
ASSLGRAEAF
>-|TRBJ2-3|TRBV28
ASSLWGPDTQY
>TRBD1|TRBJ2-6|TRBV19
ASGQGSGANVLT
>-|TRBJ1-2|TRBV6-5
ASSYSTDYGYT
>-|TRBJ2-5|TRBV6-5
ASKTGQGGETQY
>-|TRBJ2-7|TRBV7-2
ASSLASGIYEQY
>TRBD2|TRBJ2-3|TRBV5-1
ASSPQRGSTDTQY
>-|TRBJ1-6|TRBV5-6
ASSLYEGPVVDLH
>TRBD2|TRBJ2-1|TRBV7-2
ASSSPSGGAGNEQF
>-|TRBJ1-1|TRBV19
ASTLTPGGVSEAF
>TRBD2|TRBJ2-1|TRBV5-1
ASSQGGTSGLEQF
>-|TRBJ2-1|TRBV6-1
ASSELAGSYNEQF
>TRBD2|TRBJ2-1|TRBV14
ASSQVMRSGDNEQF
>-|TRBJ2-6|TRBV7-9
ASSLGYSGAGANVLT
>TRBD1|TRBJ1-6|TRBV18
ASSAFSTGANSPLH
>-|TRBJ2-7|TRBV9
ASSVGFQEQY
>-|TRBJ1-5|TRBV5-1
ASSPDGSGKNQPQH
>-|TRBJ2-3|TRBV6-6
ASSYMAGAASQY
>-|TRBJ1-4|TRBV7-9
ASSRYRVATNEKLF
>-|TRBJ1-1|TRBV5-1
ASSVLGRGNTEAF
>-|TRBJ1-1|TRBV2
ASSDEGLNTEAF
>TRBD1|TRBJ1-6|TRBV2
ASKTGIYNSPLH
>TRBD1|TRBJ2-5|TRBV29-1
SVEVLQGVVRETQY
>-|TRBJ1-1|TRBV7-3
ASSSDPGRAEAF
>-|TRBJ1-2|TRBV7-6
ASSLWADSLTNYGYT
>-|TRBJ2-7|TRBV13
ASSLHTGEQY
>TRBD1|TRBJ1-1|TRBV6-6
ASCSQKGQGTEAF
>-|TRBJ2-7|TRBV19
ASSVQGVYEQY
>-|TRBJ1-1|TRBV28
ASSLIPRVVMNTEAF
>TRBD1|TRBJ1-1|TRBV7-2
ASSIRQGEGTEAF
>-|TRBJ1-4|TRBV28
ASSLHRIGEKLF
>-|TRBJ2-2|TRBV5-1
ASSLARVSGSLELF
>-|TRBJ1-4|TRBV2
ASRGDFEKLF
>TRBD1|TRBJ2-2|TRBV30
AWSATGTGSTGELF
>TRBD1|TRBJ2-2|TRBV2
ASRPTGQGATGELF
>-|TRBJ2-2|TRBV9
ASSVSGGAGELF
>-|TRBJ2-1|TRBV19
ASSISGPGEQF